This record looks at one TCR beta chain sequence and its context. This record belongs to a study of blood T cell repertoires in COVID-19. Turning to the study itself: From the United States, Italy and Spain came samples of acute and convalescent COVID-19. Sources were T cells, B-cell-depleted T cells, or PBMCs; the material itself was cDNA or gDNA.

The CDR3 covers 16 residues. Trimming at V came to 6 bases and at J to 4 bases, leaving 8 bases not matched to a gene. Per the germline V gene, CDR1 is MDHEN and CDR2 is SYDVKM. Under the authors' procedure: Reference gene primers were amplified, and this amplification served to estimate nucleated cell counts. TCRdb's table, derived via immunoSEQ multiplex PCR, lists solely in-frame clones and lacks some. D and trimming come from the DNA, and the V and J calls and clone size come from that table. Of 340,000 or so clones listed, around four fifths are singletons. This clonotype originated in a man aged 25-40 years with active or convalescent COVID-19. This chain connects TRBV28 to TRBJ2-3; 12 bases map to TRBD2. Sample: peripheral blood. The CDR3 sequence is CASSPLLAGGADTQYF. The CDR3, as DNA: TGTGCCAGCAGCCCACTCCTAGCGGGAGGGGCAGATACGCAGTATTTT.